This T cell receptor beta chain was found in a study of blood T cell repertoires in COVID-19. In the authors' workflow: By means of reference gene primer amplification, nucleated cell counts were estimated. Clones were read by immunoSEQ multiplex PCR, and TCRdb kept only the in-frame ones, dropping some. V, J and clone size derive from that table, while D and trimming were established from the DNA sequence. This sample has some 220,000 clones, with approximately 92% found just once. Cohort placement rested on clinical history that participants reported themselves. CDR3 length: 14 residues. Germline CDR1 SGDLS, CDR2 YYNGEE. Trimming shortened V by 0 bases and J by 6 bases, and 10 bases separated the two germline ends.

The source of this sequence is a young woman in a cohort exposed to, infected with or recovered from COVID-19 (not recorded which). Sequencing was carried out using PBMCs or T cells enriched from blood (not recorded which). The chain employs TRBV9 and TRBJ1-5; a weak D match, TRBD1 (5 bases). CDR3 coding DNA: TGTGCCAGCAGCGTAGGACGGGGGGGTCAGCCCCAGCATTTT. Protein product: CASSVGRGGQPQHF.